This is a list of T cell receptor beta chains from one sample in a study of T cell responses to AZD1222 COVID-19 vaccine. Here immunoSEQ multiplex PCR was the method, and the copy in TCRdb shows in-frame clones only, minus some. The table lists about 120,000 clones, around 90% of them singletons, with under 3% in the top ten. The sequencing used peripheral blood, collected 28 days after the second AZD1222 dose. These TCRs come from an adult who received the AZD1222 COVID-19 vaccine. Both conserved end residues are part of each CDR3. D genes are given only for firm matches. The listing skips clone size in some rows; elsewhere it reads once, few, many or a size class.

J,V,D,size,DNA,CDR3
TRBJ1-6,TRBV3-1/TRBV3-2,TRBD1,once,TGTGCCAGCAGCCAACAAGGGACAGGGGTTGGATCACCCCTCCACTTT,CASSQQGTGVGSPLHF
TRBJ1-2,TRBV28,TRBD1,-,TGTGCCAGCAGTTCTCCGGGACAGGGGGCCAGGGGCTACACCTTC,CASSSPGQGARGYTF
TRBJ2-1,TRBV7-7,TRBD2,-,TGTGCCAGCAGCCTCCGACTAGCCACCTACAATGAGCAGTTCTTC,CASSLRLATYNEQFF
TRBJ1-5,TRBV2,-,-,TGTGCCAGCCGCCGGGAGCTCGATCAGCCCCAGCATTTT,CASRRELDQPQHF
TRBJ2-5,TRBV19,TRBD2,-,TGTGCCAGTAGTTTCTCGACTAGCATCGGGGCCGGGGCCCAGTACTTC,CASSFSTSIGAGAQYF
TRBJ2-7,TRBV5-1,TRBD2,-,TGCGCCAGCAGCTTGGTGGCTAGCGGGGGGTACGAGCAGTACTTC,CASSLVASGGYEQYF
TRBJ1-2,TRBV11-1,TRBD1,-,TGTGCCAGCAGCTTAGACCGGGACAGGGGCTATGGCTACACCTTC,CASSLDRDRGYGYTF
TRBJ1-6,TRBV19,-,-,TGTGCCAGTAGTGACGAGGGTTCGAATTCACCCCTCCACTTT,CASSDEGSNSPLHF
TRBJ1-2,TRBV24-1,-,-,TGTGCCACCAGTGATCCTTATGGCTACACCTTC,CATSDPYGYTF
TRBJ1-2,TRBV2,-,-,TGTGCCAGCAGGTCGGACAGCAGCTATGGCTACACCTTC,CASRSDSSYGYTF
TRBJ2-3,TRBV7-3,-,-,TGTGCCAGCAGCTTGACAGGCACAGATACGCAGTATTTT,CASSLTGTDTQYF
TRBJ1-2,TRBV6-5,-,-,TGTGCCAGCACTAAGGGGTTGGCTCGGAACTATGGCTACACCTTC,CASTKGLARNYGYTF
TRBJ2-1,TRBV3-1/TRBV3-2,TRBD1,-,TGTGCCAGCAGCCACGGGGACAGGCCAGGCCTAAATGAGCAGTTCTTC,CASSHGDRPGLNEQFF
TRBJ1-2,TRBV6-6,-,-,TGTGCCAGCAGTAACACTGCGACAGTAAACTATGGCTACACCTTC,CASSNTATVNYGYTF
TRBJ2-1,TRBV19,TRBD1,-,TGTGCCAGTACACGGGACAGGGCGGGCAATGAGCAGTTCTTC,CASTRDRAGNEQFF
TRBJ1-5,TRBV3-1/TRBV3-2,TRBD1,-,TGTGCCAGCAGCCACACCGGGACAGGGGTCAATCAGCCCCAGCATTTT,CASSHTGTGVNQPQHF
TRBJ1-4,TRBV2,-,-,TGTGCCAGCAGTGAATGGGGGTCGCGGGTTGAAAAACTGTTTTTT,CASSEWGSRVEKLFF
TRBJ1-5,TRBV30,-,few,TGTGCCTGGAGTGGGAGAGGACAGTACAATCAGCCCCAGCATTTT,CAWSGRGQYNQPQHF
TRBJ2-3,TRBV2,TRBD1,-,TGTGCCAGCTGGGGACAGGGAGGCACAGATACGCAGTATTTT,CASWGQGGTDTQYF
TRBJ2-5,TRBV11-1,-,-,TGTGCCAGCAGCTCCGGAGAGTGGGAGACCCAGTACTTC,CASSSGEWETQYF
TRBJ1-1,TRBV29-1,TRBD1,-,TGCAGCGCTCCGAGACAGGGATTGAACACTGAAGCTTTCTTT,CSAPRQGLNTEAFF
TRBJ2-5,TRBV18,-,-,TGTGCCAGCTCACCAAGGGCCCGGGGGCCAGAGACCCAGTACTTC,CASSPRARGPETQYF
TRBJ2-3,TRBV6-5,-,-,TGTGCCAGCAGCCCCAGGTTCCTCCCGGATACGCAGTATTTT,CASSPRFLPDTQYF
TRBJ1-2,TRBV3-1/TRBV3-2,-,-,TGTGCCAGCAGCCAACAGCAGTCTAACTATGGCTACACCTTC,CASSQQQSNYGYTF
TRBJ2-2,TRBV7-8,-,-,TGTGCCAGCAGCTTAGCGAATTTCGTCAGGGTTGGCGGGGAGCTGTTTTTT,CASSLANFVRVGGELFF
TRBJ1-5,TRBV7-2,-,-,TGTGCCAGCAGCTCAGAGGGGGGTAGCAATCAGCCCCAGCATTTT,CASSSEGGSNQPQHF
TRBJ1-1,TRBV29-1,-,-,TGCAGCGTTGCTCTAAACACTGAAGCTTTCTTT,CSVALNTEAFF
TRBJ2-5,TRBV24-1,-,-,TGTGCCACCAGTCCGGGACATGGAGCGACCCAGTACTTC,CATSPGHGATQYF
TRBJ2-5,TRBV7-2,TRBD2,-,TGTGCCAGCAGCGCTATAGCGGGGGGAGAGACCCAGTACTTC,CASSAIAGGETQYF
TRBJ2-7,TRBV3-1/TRBV3-2,-,-,TGTGCCAGCAGCAGAGGCTACGAGCAGTACTTC,CASSRGYEQYF
TRBJ2-3,TRBV7-6,TRBD2,-,TGTGCCAGCAGCTTAGGTCTAGCGGGGGGGATGGATACGCAGTATTTT,CASSLGLAGGMDTQYF
TRBJ2-3,TRBV5-4,TRBD2,-,TGTGCCAGCAGCCTGAGCGGGGTGAGAAAAGATACGCAGTATTTT,CASSLSGVRKDTQYF
TRBJ1-1,TRBV19,-,-,TGTGCCAGTATAGGAGACACTGAAGCTTTCTTT,CASIGDTEAFF
TRBJ2-3,TRBV12-5,-,-,TGTGCTAGTGGTTTGAATGGCGGGAGCACAGATACGCAGTATTTT,CASGLNGGSTDTQYF
TRBJ1-3,TRBV28,-,-,TGTGCCAGCAGTCCGACAAACCGGAACACCATATATTTT,CASSPTNRNTIYF
TRBJ1-6,TRBV5-8,-,-,TGTGCCAGCAGCTTGTCAAGGGACACTTGGTTTAATTCACCCCTCCACTTT,CASSLSRDTWFNSPLHF
TRBJ2-5,TRBV6-5,TRBD2,-,TGTGCCAGCAGCAAGGGTACTAGCGACCAAGAGACCCAGTACTTC,CASSKGTSDQETQYF
TRBJ2-3,TRBV12-3/TRBV12-4,-,-,TGTGCCTTCGCCGATGCGCTCACAGATACGCAGTATTTT,CAFADALTDTQYF
TRBJ1-2,TRBV6-4,-,-,TGTGCCAGCAGCCCGGGCCAGAACTATGGCTACACCTTC,CASSPGQNYGYTF
TRBJ1-2,TRBV19,TRBD1,once,TGTGCCAGTAGTATCCGGGACAGGGAAAATGGCTACACCTTC,CASSIRDRENGYTF
TRBJ1-4,TRBV28,-,-,TGTGCCAGCAGCCCCAGGAGAGCGGCTAATGAAAAACTGTTTTTT,CASSPRRAANEKLFF
TRBJ2-2,TRBV9,-,-,TGTGCCAGCAGCGTAGCCCACGGCTGGGACACCGGGGAGCTGTTTTTT,CASSVAHGWDTGELFF
TRBJ1-4,TRBV19,TRBD1,-,TGTGCCAGCGAACAGGGGGACAAACTGTTTTTT,CASEQGDKLFF
TRBJ2-1,TRBV28,TRBD1,-,TGTGCCAGCAGTTTTGGGACAGGGTTCTACAATGAGCAGTTCTTC,CASSFGTGFYNEQFF
TRBJ1-1,TRBV27,TRBD1,-,TGTGCCAGCAGTTTACGGCAGGGGGCTAGCGCTTTCTTT,CASSLRQGASAFF
TRBJ1-2,TRBV7-2,-,once,TGTGCCAGCAGCTTAGTCAGGGGCGTGGATGGCTACACCTTC,CASSLVRGVDGYTF
TRBJ1-1,TRBV27,TRBD1,-,TGTGCCAGCAGTTTGTTGAGACAGGGATACACTGAAGCTTTCTTT,CASSLLRQGYTEAFF
TRBJ2-2,TRBV11-3,TRBD1,-,TGTGCCAGCAGCTTAGGTGGGGACAGGTCGAACACCGGGGAGCTGTTTTTT,CASSLGGDRSNTGELFF
TRBJ1-2,TRBV9,-,-,TGTGCCAGCAGCGTAGTCTCCGGGGACTATGGCTACACCTTC,CASSVVSGDYGYTF
TRBJ2-3,TRBV7-2,-,-,TGTGCCAGCAGTTCGTCAGATACGCAGTATTTT,CASSSSDTQYF
TRBJ2-2,TRBV11-2,TRBD2,few,TGTGCCAGCAGCCCCGGGACTAGCGGGGCCGGGGAGCTGTTTTTT,CASSPGTSGAGELFF
TRBJ2-3,TRBV7-8,-,-,TGTGCCAGCAGCTTAGATGAGGCCACAGATACGCAGTATTTT,CASSLDEATDTQYF
TRBJ1-2,TRBV28,TRBD1,-,TGTGCCAGCAGCCCCCCGGCAGGGGGCTACTCAGGCTACACCTTC,CASSPPAGGYSGYTF
TRBJ2-7,TRBV11-2,-,-,TGTGCCAGCAGCTTAGGTGGACAGACCTACGAGCAGTACTTC,CASSLGGQTYEQYF
TRBJ1-2,TRBV27,TRBD1,-,TGTGCCAGCAGTTTAGGGACAGGGGGCGCTGGGGGGTATGGCTACACCTTC,CASSLGTGGAGGYGYTF
TRBJ2-2,TRBV5-4,TRBD2,few,TGTGCCAGCAGCTTGGGTAGCGGGGCTAACACCGGGGAGCTGTTTTTT,CASSLGSGANTGELFF
TRBJ2-7,TRBV4-1,-,-,TGCGCCAGCAGCCCACAGGACCTAATGGTGACCTACGAGCAGTACTTC,CASSPQDLMVTYEQYF
TRBJ1-4,TRBV5-4,-,-,TGTGCCAGCAGCTACCCGACCTCTAAACTGTTTTTT,CASSYPTSKLFF
TRBJ1-1,TRBV7-3,-,-,TGTGCCAGCAGCTTAGGGGCAGCCATGAACACTGAAGCTTTCTTT,CASSLGAAMNTEAFF